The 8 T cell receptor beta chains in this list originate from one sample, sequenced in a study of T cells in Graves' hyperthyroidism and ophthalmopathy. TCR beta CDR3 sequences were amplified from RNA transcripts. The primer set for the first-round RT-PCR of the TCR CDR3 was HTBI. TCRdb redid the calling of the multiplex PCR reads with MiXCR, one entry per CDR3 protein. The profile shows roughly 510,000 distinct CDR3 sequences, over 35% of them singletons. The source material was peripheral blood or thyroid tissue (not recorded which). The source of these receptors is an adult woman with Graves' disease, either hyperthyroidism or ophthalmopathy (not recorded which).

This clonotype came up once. The CDR3 protein is CASSVEGQGAHGANVLTF. The CDR3 nucleotides are TGTGCCAGCAGCGTTGAGGGACAGGGGGCGCATGGGGCCAACGTCCTGACTTTC. The genes are TRBV7-8 and TRBJ2-6, with 12 bases that match TRBD1. V lost 5 bases to trimming and J lost 3 bases; unmatched junction nucleotides: 8. This CDR3 is built from 18 residues. Germline lookup yields CDR1 SGHVS and CDR2 FQNEAQ.

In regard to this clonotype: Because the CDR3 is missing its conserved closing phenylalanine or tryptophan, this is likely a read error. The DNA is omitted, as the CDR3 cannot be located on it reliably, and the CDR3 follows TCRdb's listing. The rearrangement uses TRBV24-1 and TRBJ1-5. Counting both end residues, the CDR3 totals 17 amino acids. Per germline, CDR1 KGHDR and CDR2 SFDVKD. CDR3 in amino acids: CATSDSRGDPGNQPPHL.

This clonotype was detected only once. The CDR3 loop is CASSEDRRDQPQHF. The DNA of the CDR3 is TGCGCCAGCAGTGAAGACAGGAGAGATCAGCCCCAGCATTTT. The chain links TRBV10-2 to TRBJ1-5, with TRBD1 as a possible D gene (6 bases). V lost 3 bases and J 5 bases, leaving 11 bases between the germline ends. This CDR3 comprises 14 residues. Germline V gene lookup returns CDR1 WSHSY and CDR2 SAAADI.

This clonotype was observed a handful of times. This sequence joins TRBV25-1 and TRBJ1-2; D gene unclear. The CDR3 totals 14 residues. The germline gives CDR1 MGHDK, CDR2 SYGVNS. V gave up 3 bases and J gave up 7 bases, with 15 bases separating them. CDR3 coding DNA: TGTGCCAGCAGTGACCCCAATCCGGTAACTGGCTACACCTTC. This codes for CASSDPNPVTGYTF.

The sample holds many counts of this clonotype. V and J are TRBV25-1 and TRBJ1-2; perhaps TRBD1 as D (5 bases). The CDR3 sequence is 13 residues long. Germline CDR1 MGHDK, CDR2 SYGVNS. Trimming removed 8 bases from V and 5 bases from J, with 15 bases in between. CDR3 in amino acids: CASSSSGLYGYTF. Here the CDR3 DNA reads TGTGCCAGCTCCTCATCGGGGCTGTATGGCTACACCTTC.

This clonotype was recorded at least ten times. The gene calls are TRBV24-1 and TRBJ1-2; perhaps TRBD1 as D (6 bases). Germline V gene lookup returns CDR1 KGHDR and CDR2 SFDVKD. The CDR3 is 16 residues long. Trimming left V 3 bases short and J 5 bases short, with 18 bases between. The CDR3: CATSDRGGRGKYGYTF. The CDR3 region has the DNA TGTGCCACCAGTGATCGGGGGGGCAGGGGTAAATATGGCTACACCTTC.

Here the CDR3 DNA reads TGTGCCAGCAGAAGCGAGGCCCAGTACTTC. Its protein product is CASRSEAQYF. The genes are TRBV2 and TRBJ2-5, with D unresolved. CDR1 is SNHLY and CDR2 is FYNNEI in the germline V gene. Trimming shortened V by 6 bases and J by 9 bases, and 8 bases separated the two germline ends. The CDR3 length is 10 residues.

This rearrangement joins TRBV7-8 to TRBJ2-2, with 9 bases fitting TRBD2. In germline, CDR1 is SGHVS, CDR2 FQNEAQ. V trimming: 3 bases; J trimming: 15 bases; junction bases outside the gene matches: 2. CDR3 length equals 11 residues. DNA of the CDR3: TGTGCCAGCAGCTTGGGCGGGGGGGTGTTTTTT. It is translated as CASSLGGGVFF.